This T cell receptor (beta chain) was captured in a study of T cells in tuberculosis. Study as a whole: A South African cohort included IGRA-negative adolescents, latently infected IGRA-positive adolescents and adults with active tuberculosis.

In regard to this clone: Its antigen is not identified.

Losses at the gene ends were 2 bases for V and 0 bases for J; bases not matched to a gene: 6. The CDR3 is 18 amino acids. From germline, CDR1 is SGHDT and CDR2 YYEEEE. Using immunoSEQ multiplex PCR, the repertoire was profiled, and TCRdb retains in-frame clones only, with some absent. The table records around 41,000 clones, roughly 94% of them present only once. Adolescents were screened for latent TB by skin test and IGRA. Study findings and constraints: GMM-specific TCRs were nearer to active tuberculosis alpha repertoires, suggesting expansion. Shorter CDR3-alpha in active tuberculosis partly drove smaller distances.

The chain recombines TRBV5-6 with TRBJ2-2; TRBD2 matches at 11 bases. The sequenced sample was PBMCs. The receptor's source is a donor under 30 with latent tuberculosis or without tuberculosis infection. Some clones in this sample may be carry-over from other donors' samples. The CDR3 region has the DNA TGTGCCAGCAGCTTACGGCTAGCGGGAGGCCCGAACACCGGGGAGCTGTTTTTT. Translating it yields CASSLRLAGGPNTGELFF.